The 25 T cell receptor beta chains reported below all come from one sample, sequenced in a study of T cell responses to AZD1222 COVID-19 vaccine. Repertoires were generated with immunoSEQ multiplex PCR, while TCRdb's copy carries only in-frame clones and drops some. The sample has about 98,000 clones, 80% to 90% seen once. The sequencing here drew on peripheral blood, taken on day 0 of MenACWY control vaccination. These receptors all stem from an adult in good health.

The chain employs TRBV9 and TRBJ2-1; 15 bases map to TRBD2. Germline loops: CDR1 SGDLS, CDR2 YYNGEE. This CDR3 has 17 residues. V lost 0 bases and J lost 8; bases outside the gene matches: 6. CDR3 sequence reads: CASSVAPGLAGGDEQFF. In DNA, the CDR3 is TGTGCCAGCAGCGTAGCCCCGGGACTAGCGGGGGGCGATGAGCAGTTCTTC.

The rearrangement links TRBV19 to TRBJ1-5; 7 nucleotides agree with TRBD1. J was trimmed by 5 bases and V by 5 bases; bases with no gene match: 12. This CDR3 contains 16 residues. CDR1 and CDR2 (germline): LNHDA, SQIVND (reference sequence). CDR3 amino acids: CASSLPGQSYYQPQHF. CDR3 nucleotide sequence: TGTGCCAGTAGTTTGCCGGGACAGAGCTACTATCAGCCCCAGCATTTT.

The V and J genes are TRBV29-1 and TRBJ2-7; TRBD1 might be the D (5 bases). Trimming stripped 6 bases from V and 5 bases from J, with 17 bases between. Germline V CDR1 and CDR2: SQVTM, ANQGSEA. This CDR3 comprises 13 residues. CDR3 residues: CSVEINRYDEQYF. The CDR3 region has the DNA TGCAGCGTCGAAATCAACAGGTACGACGAGCAGTACTTC.

The V call is TRBV9, the J call TRBJ2-1; possibly TRBD2 for D (5 bases). The CDR3 totals 15 residues. The germline V gene encodes CDR1 SGDLS and CDR2 YYNGEE. Between the trimmed V and J ends, which lost 2 bases and 9 bases, there was a span of 18 bases. This CDR3 is CASSVAGQGRAEQFF. Written as DNA, the CDR3 is TGTGCCAGCAGCGTCGCCGGGCAAGGGCGGGCTGAGCAGTTCTTC.

DNA of the CDR3: TGTGCCAGCAGCTTAAATGGGGCAGGGAGCGGTTCACCCCTCCACTTT. It specifies CASSLNGAGSGSPLHF. The chain combines TRBV7-2 with TRBJ1-6, with D perhaps TRBD1 (5 bases). Germline V lookup: CDR1 SGHTA, CDR2 FQGNSA. Trimming took off 2 bases at V and 9 bases at J, with 17 bases between the two ends. CDR3 length equals 16 residues.

This chain links TRBV25-1 with TRBJ1-6; D unclear. Trimming removed 4 bases at V and 4 bases at J, with 8 bases between. From germline, CDR1 is MGHDK and CDR2 SYGVNS. This CDR3 has 14 residues. CDR3 amino acids: CASSGLEYNSPLHF. Written as DNA, the CDR3 is TGTGCCAGCAGTGGTTTAGAGTATAATTCACCCCTCCACTTT.

This clone was observed once. The chain carries TRBV5-1 and TRBJ1-2; possible D gene TRBD1, 5 bases. CDR3 length equals 13 residues. Trimming shortened V by 4 bases and J by 8 bases, and 15 bases separated the two germline ends. Germline V lookup: CDR1 SGHRS, CDR2 YFSETQ. This chain's CDR3 is CASSRGDVDGYTF. Written as DNA, the CDR3 is TGCGCCAGCAGCAGAGGGGACGTGGACGGCTACACCTTC. The full variable domain, rest sourced from reference TRBV5-1 and TRBJ1-2, is KAGVTQTPRYLIKTRGQQVTLSCSPISGHRSVSWYQQTPGQGLQFLFEYFSETQRNKGNFPGRFSGRQFSNSRSEMNVSTLELGDSALYLCASSRGDVDGYTFGSGTRLTVV.

This rearrangement joins TRBV25-1 to TRBJ1-1, with TRBD1 as a possible D gene (6 bases). This CDR3 has 15 amino acids. Trimming stripped 2 bases from V and 2 bases from J, with 12 bases between. The V gene's germline CDR1 is MGHDK and CDR2 SYGVNS. CDR3: CASSEPGDLNTEAFF. DNA of the CDR3: TGTGCCAGCAGTGAACCAGGGGACCTTAACACTGAAGCTTTCTTT.

The chain employs TRBV27 and TRBJ1-1; D gene uncertain. Deletions cut 5 bases from V and 0 bases from J, with 16 bases between. Germline V gives CDR1 MNHEY, CDR2 SMNVEV (reference sequence). CDR3 length: 16 amino acids. The CDR3 sequence is CASSRSPGALNTEAFF. CDR3 in DNA: TGTGCCAGCAGTCGGTCCCCGGGCGCTTTGAACACTGAAGCTTTCTTT.

There are a few counts of this clone. This rearrangement joins TRBV6-5 to TRBJ2-1; D gene uncertain. V was trimmed by 6 bases and J by 0 bases, leaving 12 bases between them. This CDR3 has 15 residues. The germline V gene encodes CDR1 MNHEY and CDR2 SVGAGI. The CDR3 loop is CASRTDTGSYNEQFF. The CDR3 coding sequence is TGTGCCAGCAGAACCGACACCGGCTCCTACAATGAGCAGTTCTTC.

This chain uses TRBV12-3 or TRBV12-4 with TRBJ2-1, with D possibly being TRBD1 (5 bases). The length of the CDR3 is 10 residues. V shed 6 bases and J shed 13 bases, with 10 bases lying between them. CDR3 in amino acids: CASSQDIQFF. The CDR3 region has the DNA TGTGCCAGCAGCCAGGACATCCAGTTCTTC.

V and J are TRBV2 and TRBJ1-5; no reliable D call. This CDR3 is built from 15 residues. Germline CDR1 reads SNHLY; CDR2 reads FYNNEI. Trimming took 4 bases from V and 6 from J, leaving 16 bases between them. The DNA for the CDR3 is TGTGCCAGCAGTGGGCAGGCCGGGGATACTCAGCCCCAGCATTTT. Translating it yields CASSGQAGDTQPQHF.

The chain is built from TRBV19 and TRBJ1-2, with unresolved D. This CDR3 has 14 residues. Trimming removed 5 bases at V and 3 bases at J, with 13 bases between. Per the germline V gene, CDR1 is LNHDA and CDR2 is SQIVND (reference sequence). CDR3 in DNA: TGTGCCAGTAGTCCTCCCGGTGAAGACTATGGCTACACCTTC. Translated: CASSPPGEDYGYTF.

The gene calls are TRBV14 and TRBJ1-4; 7 bases fit TRBD1. Germline trimming cut 4 bases from V and 0 bases from J; bases unmatched to any gene: 5. This CDR3 has 16 residues. In germline, CDR1 is SGHDN, CDR2 FVKESK. This chain's CDR3 is CASSRRQGSTNEKLFF. The CDR3 nucleotides read TGTGCCAGCAGCCGCAGACAGGGCTCAACTAATGAAAAACTGTTTTTT.

This chain links TRBV6-6 with TRBJ1-1; 10 nucleotides agree with TRBD1. Trimming took 6 bases from V and 0 from J; bases not matched to a gene: 4. In germline, CDR1 is MNHNY, CDR2 SVGAGI (reference sequence). The CDR3 totals 15 residues. The DNA of the CDR3 is TGTGCCAGCAGCGGGGGACAGGGGATGAACACTGAAGCTTTCTTT. Translating it yields CASSGGQGMNTEAFF.

The genes are TRBV19 and TRBJ2-1, with a tentative D call TRBD1 (6 bases). Germline CDR1 LNHDA, CDR2 SQIVND (reference sequence). V lost 3 bases to trimming and J lost 5 bases, with 11 bases between them. The CDR3 totals 14 residues. For the CDR3, the DNA is TGTGCCAGTAGTATCAGGACAGCGAACAATGAGCAGTTCTTC. This encodes CASSIRTANNEQFF.

This clone was recorded only once. The chain employs TRBV4-1 and TRBJ2-3; TRBD2 agrees at 7 bases. There are 15 residues in the CDR3. The V segment lost 4 bases and the J segment 0 bases; nucleotides outside the gene matches: 4. Germline CDR1 MGHRA, CDR2 YSYEKL. The CDR3 sequence: CASSRGGTSTDTQYF. The CDR3 DNA reads as TGCGCCAGCAGCCGCGGGGGTACTAGCACAGATACGCAGTATTTT.

This sequence joins TRBV4-1 and TRBJ2-5, with 7 bases identical to TRBD2. This CDR3 contains 16 residues. V shed 3 bases, J shed 5 bases, and the junction held 12 bases outside the gene matches. Germline loops: CDR1 MGHRA, CDR2 YSYEKL. The CDR3 nucleotides read TGCGCCAGCAGCCATCCGGGCGCCGGGACTAAGGAGACCCAGTACTTC. Its translation is CASSHPGAGTKETQYF.

This clone has just one count. The chain carries TRBV19 and TRBJ2-7, with TRBD2 as a possible D gene (6 bases). Germline CDR1 reads LNHDA; CDR2 reads SQIVND (reference sequence). The CDR3 spans 13 residues. Trimming cost V 6 bases and J 2 bases, with 11 bases left between them. The CDR3 is CASRGTDTYEQYF. CDR3 coding DNA: TGTGCCAGTAGAGGGACTGACACCTACGAGCAGTACTTC.

This sequence joins TRBV28 and TRBJ2-7; D possibly corresponds to TRBD1 (5 bases). V gave up 8 bases and J gave up 7 bases, with 21 bases separating them. Per the germline V gene, CDR1 is MDHEN and CDR2 is SYDVKM. CDR3 length: 14 amino acids. CDR3 nucleotides: TGTGCCAGCCTTCAATATAGGGGATTAGGGGAGCAGTACTTC. Its protein is CASLQYRGLGEQYF.

The chain has TRBV7-8 and TRBJ1-5, with D perhaps matching TRBD1 (6 bases). Germline-derived CDR1 and CDR2 are SGHVS and FQNEAQ. V lost 1 base and J 4 bases, leaving 17 bases between the germline ends. The CDR3 spans 17 residues. As DNA, the CDR3 is TGTGCCAGCAGCTTAGGGGGAGGGAGGACAGTTAATCAGCCCCAGCATTTT. Translation: CASSLGGGRTVNQPQHF.

This chain connects TRBV28 to TRBJ2-7, with TRBD1 matching over 7 bases. J lost 2 bases, V lost 6 bases, and 7 bases had no gene match. The length of the CDR3 is 14 residues. The germline gives CDR1 MDHEN, CDR2 SYDVKM. The CDR3 loop reads CASSLKQGPYEQYF. The CDR3 DNA follows: TGTGCCAGCAGCCTCAAACAGGGGCCCTACGAGCAGTACTTC. The full variable domain, rest sourced from reference TRBV28 and TRBJ2-7, is DVKVTQSSRYLVKRTGEKVFLECVQDMDHENMFWYRQDPGLGLRLIYFSYDVKMKEKGDIPEGYSVSREKKERFSLILESASTNQTSMYLCASSLKQGPYEQYFGPGTRLTVT.

The chain links TRBV21-1 to TRBJ1-5. TRBV21-1 is classified as a pseudogene. The CDR3 is 14 residues long. The CDR3, as DNA: TGTGCCAGCCGACCGCGGGACAGCAATCAGCCCCAGCATTTT. Protein: CASRPRDSNQPQHF.

This clone was counted a single time. The chain combines TRBV19 with TRBJ2-6; perhaps TRBD2 as D (5 bases). The V and J ends lost 3 bases and 4 bases respectively, with 10 bases between them. This CDR3 has 15 amino acids. Germline V gene sequence: CDR1 LNHDA, CDR2 SQIVND (reference sequence). CDR3 nucleotides: TGTGCCAGTAGTATTCGGGAATCCGGGGCCAACGTCCTGACTTTC. Protein sequence: CASSIRESGANVLTF.

CDR3 region: CASSAFAGPEDIQYF. In DNA form, the CDR3 reads TGTGCCAGTAGCGCTTTCGCCGGGCCCGAGGACATTCAGTACTTC. V and J are TRBV19 and TRBJ2-4; D gene uncertain. This CDR3 region has 15 residues. Germline-derived CDR1 and CDR2 are LNHDA and SQIVND (reference sequence). The ends were cut back, 6 bases at V and 8 bases at J, with 20 bases in the middle. Looking up the rest from reference TRBV19 and TRBJ2-4 gives the full variable domain: DGGITQSPKYLFRKEGQNVTLSCEQNLNHDAMYWYRQDPGQGLRLIYYSQIVNDFQKGDIAEGYSVSREKKESFPLTVTSAQKNPTAFYLCASSAFAGPEDIQYFGAGTRLSVL.